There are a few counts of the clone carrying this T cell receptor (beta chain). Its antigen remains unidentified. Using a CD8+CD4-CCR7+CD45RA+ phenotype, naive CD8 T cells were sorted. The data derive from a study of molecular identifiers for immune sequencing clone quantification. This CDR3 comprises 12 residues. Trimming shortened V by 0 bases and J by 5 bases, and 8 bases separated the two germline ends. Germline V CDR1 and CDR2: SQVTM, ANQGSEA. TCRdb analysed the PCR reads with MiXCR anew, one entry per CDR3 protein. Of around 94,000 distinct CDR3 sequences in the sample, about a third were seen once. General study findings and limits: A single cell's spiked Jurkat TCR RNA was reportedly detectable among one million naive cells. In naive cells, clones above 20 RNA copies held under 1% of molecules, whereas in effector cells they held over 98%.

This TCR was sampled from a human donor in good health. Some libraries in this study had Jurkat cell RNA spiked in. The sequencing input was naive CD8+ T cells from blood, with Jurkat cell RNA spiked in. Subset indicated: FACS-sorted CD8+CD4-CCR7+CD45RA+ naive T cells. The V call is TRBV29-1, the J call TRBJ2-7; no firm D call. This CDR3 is CSVEDVRDEQYF. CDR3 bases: TGCAGCGTTGAAGATGTTAGGGACGAGCAGTACTTC.